The present entry profiles one T cell receptor (beta chain) with its context. The data are from a study of cytotoxic CD8 clonotypes in ibrutinib-treated CLL. Study details: Responses: approximately 25 partial, 2 complete; after median 68 months, around 14 stayed remitted, roughly 12 progressed.

V dropped 6 bases and J dropped 1 base, with 12 bases sitting between them. Germline CDR1 is MDHEN and CDR2 is SYDVKM. This CDR3 is 15 amino acids long. The intended depth for sequencing was 1 in 200,000 to 1 in 1 million T cells. This table comes from immunoSEQ multiplex PCR, and its TCRdb copy is limited to in-frame clones, with some not included. The data contain approximately 26,000 clones, 85% of them seen just once; the ten biggest clones take up roughly 8%. The sequence came from a human donor with chronic lymphocytic leukemia. The sequences come from PBMCs, collected after 24 months of ibrutinib treatment. This chain uses TRBV28 with TRBJ2-2, with D possibly TRBD2 on 6 matching bases. The CDR3 bases are TGTGCCAGCAGGGTTGGGGGAGGGAACACCGGGGAGCTGTTTTTT. This sequence encodes CASRVGGGNTGELFF.